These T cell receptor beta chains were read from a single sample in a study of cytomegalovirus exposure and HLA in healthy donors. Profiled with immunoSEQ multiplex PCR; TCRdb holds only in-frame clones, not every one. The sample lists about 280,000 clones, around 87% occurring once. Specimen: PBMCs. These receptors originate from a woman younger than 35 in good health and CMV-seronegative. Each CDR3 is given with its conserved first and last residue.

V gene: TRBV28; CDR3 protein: CASRGADTIDQETQYF
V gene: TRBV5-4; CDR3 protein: CASSAGQSNYGYTF
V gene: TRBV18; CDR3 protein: CASSPRGSGRAMGEQFF
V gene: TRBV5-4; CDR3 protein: CASSPNREGTGELFF
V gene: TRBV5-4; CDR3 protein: CASSWGSDRTNYGYTF
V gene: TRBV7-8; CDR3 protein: CASRGGPSYEQYF
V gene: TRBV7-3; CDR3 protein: CASSQIAGADYEQYF
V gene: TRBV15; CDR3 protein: CATSRASTDTQYF
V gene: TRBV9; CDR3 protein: CASSFGTSGRAEKTGELFF
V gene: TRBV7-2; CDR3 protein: CASSSRQGIDEQYF
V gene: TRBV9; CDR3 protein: CASSEGSMNTEAFF
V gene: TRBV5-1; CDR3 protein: CASSLVLADRQETQYF
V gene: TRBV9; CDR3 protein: CASSVAIAGGPGFLDNEQFF
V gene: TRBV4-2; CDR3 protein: CASSQDGRGGTDTQYF
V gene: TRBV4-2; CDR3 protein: CASSPGYAGELFF
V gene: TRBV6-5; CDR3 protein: CASSYTSGYEQFF
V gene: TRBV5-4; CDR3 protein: CASSSTGGDYEQYF
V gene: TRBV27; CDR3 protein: CASSLVRRGIDTEAFF
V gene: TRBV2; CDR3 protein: CASRSGQTIYGYTF
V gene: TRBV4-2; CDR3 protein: CASSPRLEGRADTQYF
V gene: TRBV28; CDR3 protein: CASSLSLVYGYTF
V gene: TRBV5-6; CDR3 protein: CASSLGGYEQYF
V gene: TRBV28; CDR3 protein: CASRSGTVREKLFF